The sequence of this T cell receptor beta chain was determined in a study of PD-L1 blockade in urothelial cancer. Overall study context: Atezolizumab therapy began for patients in about 2014, dosed at 1,200 mg intravenously every 3 weeks. T cells numbered a median of around 140,000 in the blood samples.

Some clones are missing from TCRdb's copy, which holds only in-frame ones; the method was immunoSEQ multiplex PCR. The table has under 25,000 clones, approximately 82% seen once; the top ten hold around 1.6%. Study results and caveats: Durable-benefit patients expanded tumor-associated blood clones more at 3 weeks.

Time point given: peripheral blood 6 weeks after treatment start. The CDR3 length is 16 residues. Germline V lookup: CDR1 SGHVS, CDR2 FNYEAQ. Trimming cost V 5 bases and J 4 bases; bases outside gene matches: 6. As concerns this clone: As yet, its antigen is unknown.

Specimen: PBMCs, collected around atezolizumab (anti-PD-L1) treatment. The chain carries TRBV7-6 and TRBJ2-1; 12 nucleotides match TRBD2. This TCR derives from a man aged 50-60 years with urothelial cancer. Written as DNA, the CDR3 is TGTGCCAGCAGCCCACTAGCGGGAGGAACGTACAATGAGCAGTTCTTC. Its protein is CASSPLAGGTYNEQFF.